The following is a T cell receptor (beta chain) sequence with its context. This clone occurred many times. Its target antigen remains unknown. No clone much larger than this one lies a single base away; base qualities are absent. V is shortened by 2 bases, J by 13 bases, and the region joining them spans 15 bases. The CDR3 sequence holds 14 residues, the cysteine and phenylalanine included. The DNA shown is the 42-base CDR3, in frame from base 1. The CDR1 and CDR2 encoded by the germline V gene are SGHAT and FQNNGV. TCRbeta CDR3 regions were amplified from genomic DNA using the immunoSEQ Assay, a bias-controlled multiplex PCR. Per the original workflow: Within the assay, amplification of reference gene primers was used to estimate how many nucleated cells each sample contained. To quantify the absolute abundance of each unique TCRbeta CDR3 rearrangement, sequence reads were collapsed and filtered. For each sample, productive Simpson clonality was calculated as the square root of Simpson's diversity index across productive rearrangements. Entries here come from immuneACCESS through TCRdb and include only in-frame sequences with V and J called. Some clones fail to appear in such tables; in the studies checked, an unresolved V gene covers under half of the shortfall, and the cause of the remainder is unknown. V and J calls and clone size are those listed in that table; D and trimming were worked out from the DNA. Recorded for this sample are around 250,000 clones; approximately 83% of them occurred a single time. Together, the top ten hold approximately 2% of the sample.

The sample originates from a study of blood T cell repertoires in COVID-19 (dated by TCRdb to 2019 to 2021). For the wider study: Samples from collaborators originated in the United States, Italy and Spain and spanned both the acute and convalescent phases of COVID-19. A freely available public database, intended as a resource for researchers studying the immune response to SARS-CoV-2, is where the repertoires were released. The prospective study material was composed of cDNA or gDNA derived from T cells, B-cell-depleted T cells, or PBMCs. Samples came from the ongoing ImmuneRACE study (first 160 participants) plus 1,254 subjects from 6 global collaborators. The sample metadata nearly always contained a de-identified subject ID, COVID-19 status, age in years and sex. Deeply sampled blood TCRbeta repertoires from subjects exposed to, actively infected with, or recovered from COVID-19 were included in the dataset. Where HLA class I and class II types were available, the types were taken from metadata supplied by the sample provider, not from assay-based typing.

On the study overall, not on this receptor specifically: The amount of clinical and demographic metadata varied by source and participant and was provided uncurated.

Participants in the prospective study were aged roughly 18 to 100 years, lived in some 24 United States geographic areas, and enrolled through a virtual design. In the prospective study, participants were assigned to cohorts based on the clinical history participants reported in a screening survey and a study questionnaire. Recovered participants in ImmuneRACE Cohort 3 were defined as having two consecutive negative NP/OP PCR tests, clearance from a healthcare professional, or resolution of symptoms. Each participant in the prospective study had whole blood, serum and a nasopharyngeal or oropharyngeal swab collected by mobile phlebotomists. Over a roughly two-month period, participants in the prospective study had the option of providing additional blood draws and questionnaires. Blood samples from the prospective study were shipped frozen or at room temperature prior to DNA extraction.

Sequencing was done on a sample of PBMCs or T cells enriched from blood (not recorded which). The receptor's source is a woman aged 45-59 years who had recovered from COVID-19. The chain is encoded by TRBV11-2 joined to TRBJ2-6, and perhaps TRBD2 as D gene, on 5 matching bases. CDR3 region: CASSLSGGSRVLTF. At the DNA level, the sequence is TGTGCCAGCAGCTTAAGCGGTGGGTCCCGAGTCCTGACTTTC.